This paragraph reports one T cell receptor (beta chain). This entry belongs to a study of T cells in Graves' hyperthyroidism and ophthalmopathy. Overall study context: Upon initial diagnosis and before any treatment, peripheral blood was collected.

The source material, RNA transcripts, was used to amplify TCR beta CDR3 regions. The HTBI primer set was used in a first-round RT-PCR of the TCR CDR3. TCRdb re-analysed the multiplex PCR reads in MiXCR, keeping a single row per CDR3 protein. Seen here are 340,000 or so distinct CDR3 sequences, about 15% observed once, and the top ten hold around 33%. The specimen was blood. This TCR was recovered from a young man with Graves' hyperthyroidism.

The CDR3 sequence is CASSQEVREKLFF. CDR3 DNA: TGCGCCAGCAGCCAAGAGGTTCGGGAAAAACTGTTTTTT. V usage is TRBV4-1 and J usage is TRBJ1-4; D ambiguous. CDR1 is MGHRA, CDR2 YSYEKL, per germline. The CDR3 is made up of 13 amino acids. Trimming left V 0 bases short and J 8 bases short, with 7 bases between.